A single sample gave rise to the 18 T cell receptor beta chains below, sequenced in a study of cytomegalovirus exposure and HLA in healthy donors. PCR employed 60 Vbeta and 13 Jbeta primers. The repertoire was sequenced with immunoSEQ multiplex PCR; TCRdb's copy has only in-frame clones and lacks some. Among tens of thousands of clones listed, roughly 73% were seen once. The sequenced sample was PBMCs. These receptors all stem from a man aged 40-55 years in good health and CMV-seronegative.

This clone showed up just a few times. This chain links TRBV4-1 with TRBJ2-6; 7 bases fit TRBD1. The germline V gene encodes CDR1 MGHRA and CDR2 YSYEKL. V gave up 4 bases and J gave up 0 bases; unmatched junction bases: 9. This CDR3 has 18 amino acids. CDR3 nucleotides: TGCGCCAGCAGCCCATGGGAGCAGGGGGACTCTGGGGCCAACGTCCTGACTTTC. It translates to CASSPWEQGDSGANVLTF.

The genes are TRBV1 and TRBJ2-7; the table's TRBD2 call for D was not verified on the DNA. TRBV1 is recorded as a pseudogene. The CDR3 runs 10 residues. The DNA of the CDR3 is TGCACCAGCAGCCCCGGGGGGAAGTACTTC. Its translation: CTSSPGGKYF.

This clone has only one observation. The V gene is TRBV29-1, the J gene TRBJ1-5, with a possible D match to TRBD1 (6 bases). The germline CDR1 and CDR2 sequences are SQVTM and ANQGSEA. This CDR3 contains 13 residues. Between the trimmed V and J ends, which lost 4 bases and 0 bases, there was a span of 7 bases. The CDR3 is CSVGTDSNQPQHF. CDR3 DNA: TGCAGCGTTGGGACAGATAGCAATCAGCCCCAGCATTTT.

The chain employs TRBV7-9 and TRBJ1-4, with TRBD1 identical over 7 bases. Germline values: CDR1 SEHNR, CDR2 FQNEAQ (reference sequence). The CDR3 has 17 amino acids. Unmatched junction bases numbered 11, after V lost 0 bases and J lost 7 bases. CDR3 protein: CASSLASGTALGEKLFF. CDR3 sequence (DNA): TGTGCCAGCAGCTTAGCTTCCGGGACAGCTCTCGGTGAAAAACTGTTTTTT.

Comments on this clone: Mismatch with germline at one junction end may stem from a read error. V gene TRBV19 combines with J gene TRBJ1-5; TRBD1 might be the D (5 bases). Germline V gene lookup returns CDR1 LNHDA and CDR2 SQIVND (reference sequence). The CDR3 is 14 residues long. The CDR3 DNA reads TGTGCCAGCAGTAGGGGCAGGGGCAATCAGCCCCAGCATTTT. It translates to CASSRGRGNQPQHF.

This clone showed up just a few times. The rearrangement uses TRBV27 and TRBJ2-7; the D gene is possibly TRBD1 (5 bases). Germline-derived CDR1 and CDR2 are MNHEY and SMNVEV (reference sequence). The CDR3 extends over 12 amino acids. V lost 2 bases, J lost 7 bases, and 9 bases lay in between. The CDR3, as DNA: TGTGCCAGCAGTTTAGCAGGGCAAGAGCAGTACTTC. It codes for CASSLAGQEQYF.

CDR3 bases: TGTGCCAGCAGCTCGTTGTCGAACACTGAAGCTTTCTTT. Residues: CASSSLSNTEAFF. The chain uses TRBV11-3 and TRBJ1-1; D ambiguous. The germline V gene has CDR1 SGHNT and CDR2 YENEEA. V was pared by 4 bases and J by 1 base, with 7 bases between. CDR3 size: 13 residues.

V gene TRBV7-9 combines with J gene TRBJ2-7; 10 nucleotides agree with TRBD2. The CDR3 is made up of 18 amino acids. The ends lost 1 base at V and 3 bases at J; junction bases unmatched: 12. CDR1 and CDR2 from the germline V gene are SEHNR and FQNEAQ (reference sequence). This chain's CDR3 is CASSLGRVGTSAGYEQYF. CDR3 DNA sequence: TGTGCCAGCAGCTTAGGTCGGGTAGGGACTAGCGCTGGCTACGAGCAGTACTTC.

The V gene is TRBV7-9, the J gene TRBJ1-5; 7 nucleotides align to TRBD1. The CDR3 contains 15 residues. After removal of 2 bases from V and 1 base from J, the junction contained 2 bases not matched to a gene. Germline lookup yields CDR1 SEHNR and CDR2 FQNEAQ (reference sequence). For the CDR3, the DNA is TGTGCCAGCAGCTTACAGGGGGGAAGCAATCAGCCCCAGCATTTT. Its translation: CASSLQGGSNQPQHF.

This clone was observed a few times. The CDR3, as DNA: TGTGCCAGTACCCTAGCGGGAATCTTCCCCGGGGAGCTGTTTTTT. This encodes CASTLAGIFPGELFF. The rearrangement joins TRBV19 to TRBJ2-2; 9 bases line up with TRBD2. The germline V gene encodes CDR1 LNHDA and CDR2 SQIVND (reference sequence). This CDR3 is 15 amino acids long. Trimming cost V 7 bases and J 6 bases; bases outside gene matches: 9.

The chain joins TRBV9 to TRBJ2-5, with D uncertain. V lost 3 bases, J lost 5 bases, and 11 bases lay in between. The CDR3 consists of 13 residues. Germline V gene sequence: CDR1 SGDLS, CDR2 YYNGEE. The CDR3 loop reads CASSEPGGETQYF. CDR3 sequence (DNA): TGTGCCAGCAGCGAGCCGGGTGGGGAGACCCAGTACTTC.

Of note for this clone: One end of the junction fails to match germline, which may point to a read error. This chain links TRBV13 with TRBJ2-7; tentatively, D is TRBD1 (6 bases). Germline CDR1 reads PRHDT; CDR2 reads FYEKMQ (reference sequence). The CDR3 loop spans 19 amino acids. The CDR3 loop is CASILGWVPGVPISYEQYF. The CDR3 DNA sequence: TGTGCCAGCATCTTAGGGTGGGTGCCAGGGGTTCCTATCTCCTACGAGCAGTACTTC.

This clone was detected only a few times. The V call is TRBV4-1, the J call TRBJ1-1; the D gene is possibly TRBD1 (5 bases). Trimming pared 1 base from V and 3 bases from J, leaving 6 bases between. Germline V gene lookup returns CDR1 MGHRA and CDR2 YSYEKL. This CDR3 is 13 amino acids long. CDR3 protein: CASSQAGDTEAFF. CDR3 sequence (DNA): TGCGCCAGCAGCCAAGCGGGGGACACTGAAGCTTTCTTT.

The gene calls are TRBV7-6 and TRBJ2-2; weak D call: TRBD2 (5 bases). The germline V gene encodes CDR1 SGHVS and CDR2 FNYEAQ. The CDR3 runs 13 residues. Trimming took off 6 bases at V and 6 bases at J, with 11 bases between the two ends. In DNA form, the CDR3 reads TGTGCCAGCAGACTTAGCGTAGCCGGGGAGCTGTTTTTT. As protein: CASRLSVAGELFF.

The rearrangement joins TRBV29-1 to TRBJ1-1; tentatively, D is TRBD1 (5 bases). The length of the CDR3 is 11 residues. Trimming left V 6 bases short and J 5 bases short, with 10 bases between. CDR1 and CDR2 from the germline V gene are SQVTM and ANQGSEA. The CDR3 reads CSVDSRTEAFF. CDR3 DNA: TGCAGCGTAGACAGTCGTACTGAAGCTTTCTTT.

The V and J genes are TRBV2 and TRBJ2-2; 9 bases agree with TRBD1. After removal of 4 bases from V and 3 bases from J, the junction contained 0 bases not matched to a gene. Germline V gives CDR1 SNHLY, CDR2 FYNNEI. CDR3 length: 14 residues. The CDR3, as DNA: TGTGCCAGCAGTGGGACAGGGGACACCGGGGAGCTGTTTTTT. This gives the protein CASSGTGDTGELFF. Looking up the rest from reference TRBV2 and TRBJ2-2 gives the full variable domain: EPEVTQTPSHQVTQMGQEVILRCVPISNHLYFYWYRQILGQKVEFLVSFYNNEISEKSEIFDDQFSVERPDGSNFTLKIRSTKLEDSAMYFCASSGTGDTGELFFGEGSRLTVL.

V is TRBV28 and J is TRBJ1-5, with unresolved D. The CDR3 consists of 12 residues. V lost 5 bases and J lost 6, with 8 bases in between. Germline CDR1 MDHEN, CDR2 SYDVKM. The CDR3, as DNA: TGTGCCAGCAGTGAGTCTCCTCAGCCCCAGCATTTT. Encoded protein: CASSESPQPQHF.

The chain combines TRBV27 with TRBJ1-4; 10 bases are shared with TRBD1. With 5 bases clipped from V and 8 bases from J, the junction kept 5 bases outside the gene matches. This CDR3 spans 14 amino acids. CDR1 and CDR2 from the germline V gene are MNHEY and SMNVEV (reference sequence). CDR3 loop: CASSRDRGGEKLFF. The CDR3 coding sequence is TGTGCCAGCAGTCGGGACAGGGGAGGCGAAAAACTGTTTTTT.